This T cell receptor beta chain was sequenced for a study of cytomegalovirus exposure and HLA in healthy donors. Trimming cost V 8 bases and J 1 base, with 9 bases left between them. The CDR3 is made up of 12 amino acids. Germline values: CDR1 MNHEY, CDR2 SMNVEV (reference sequence). The method was immunoSEQ multiplex PCR; TCRdb's version includes in-frame clones alone and lacks a portion of them. The sample has approximately 200,000 clones, more than 75% seen once; the top ten hold under 7.5%. The sample taken for sequencing was PBMCs. This receptor was obtained from a man aged 18 to 30 in good health and CMV-seropositive. This chain uses TRBV27 with TRBJ2-7, with a tentative D call TRBD2 (5 bases). The CDR3 DNA reads TGTGCCAGCGGTCGGGGTTCCTACGAGCAGTACTTC. Its protein product is CASGRGSYEQYF.